Listed below are T cell receptor beta chains from one sample, sequenced in a study of control samples from healthy donors and cancer patients. Some clones are missing from TCRdb's copy, which holds only in-frame ones; the method was immunoSEQ multiplex PCR. The data hold approximately 180,000 clones, with about nine tenths observed a single time. Input material: blood. All receptors derive from a woman aged 40-49 years in good health. CDR3s include the opening cysteine and the closing phenylalanine or tryptophan. The D gene is left open where the match is weak. Only part of the rows carry a size: once, few, many, or a class if the clone is expanded.

>NA|TRBJ1-1|TRBV4-2|TRBD1
TGTGCCAGCAGCCAATGGATTCGGACAGGGACCGAAGCTTTCTTT
CASSQWIRTGTEAFF
>NA|TRBJ2-1|TRBV15|TRBD2
TGTGCCACCAGCAGCGGGACTAGCGGTCCTAATGAGCAGTTCTTC
CATSSGTSGPNEQFF
>NA|TRBJ2-5|TRBV5-1|TRBD2
TGCGCCAGCAGCTTTTATCTAGCGGGGGTTCAAGAGACCCAGTACTTC
CASSFYLAGVQETQYF
>NA|TRBJ1-5|TRBV7-9|TRBD1
TGTGCCAGCAGCGAGACGGGACAGTCCAATCAGCCCCAGCATTTT
CASSETGQSNQPQHF
>NA|TRBJ2-7|TRBV3-1/TRBV3-2|NA
TGTGCCAGCAGCCAAGAGGATTACGAGCAGTACTTC
CASSQEDYEQYF
>NA|TRBJ1-2|TRBV11-2|NA
TGTGCCAGCGGCACTTTGGGTGTAATCGGCTACACCTTC
CASGTLGVIGYTF
>once|TRBJ1-2|TRBV15|NA
TGTGCCACCAGCAGAGAGGGTGGGGGTAACTATGGCTACACCTTC
CATSREGGGNYGYTF
>NA|TRBJ1-5|TRBV19|NA
TGTGCCAGTTTGGGAACTGGGACCTACAATCAGCCCCAGCATTTT
CASLGTGTYNQPQHF
>NA|TRBJ1-2|TRBV18|NA
TGTGCCAGCTCACCATCCCGGGCGGAAGGCTACACCTTC
CASSPSRAEGYTF
>NA|TRBJ2-3|TRBV6-6|TRBD1
TGTGCCAGCAGTTCCGGGACAGGGGACATCACAGATACGCAGTATTTT
CASSSGTGDITDTQYF